This TCR beta chain stems from a study of cytomegalovirus exposure and HLA in healthy donors. The CDR3 has 15 amino acids. Trimming cost V 3 bases and J 1 base, with 13 bases left between them. Germline CDR1 reads LNHDA; CDR2 reads SQIVND (reference sequence). PCR primers comprised 60 Vbeta and 13 Jbeta primers. TCRdb's copy holds only in-frame clones and misses some; the assay was immunoSEQ multiplex PCR. The sample has hundreds of thousands of clones, approximately 80% seen once. As for the donors, each was a healthy bone marrow donor. With respect to this clone: No antigen is known for it.

The study's findings and limits: Many donors shared some public TCRs, even though most TCR sequences were rare. An analysis was carried out later, and it reportedly showed fewer N-insertions in an Asian-associated ancestry cluster than the roughly 670-donor mean.

The clonotype comes from a man aged 25-45 years in good health and CMV-seronegative. The chain employs TRBV19 and TRBJ2-7, with a weak D call TRBD1 (5 bases). The sequenced material came from PBMCs. CDR3 residues: CASSMGQGTSYEQYF. CDR3 in DNA: TGTGCCAGTAGTATGGGGCAGGGCACATCCTACGAGCAGTACTTC.